Presented here are 29 T cell receptor beta chains from one specimen sequenced in a study of T cell repertoires in cytomegalovirus infection (dated by TCRdb to about 2019). The listed sequencing device is Illumina HiSeq 1500. The public sequencing data were trimmed at Q25 with fastp and processed into clonotypes with MiXCR by TCRdb, which kept only in-frame beta chains. Each entry merges the rows of one CDR3 protein and shows their most common DNA and genes. The sample data list under 95,000 distinct CDR3 sequences, and 3% to 4.5% of these were observed just once. The top ten clones comprise about 20% of the sample. Sequenced material: PBMCs. Every receptor here comes from a human donor in good health (CMV status not recorded). Some clones in this sample may be carry-over from other donors' samples.

This clonotype was found many times. The V gene is TRBV7-2, the J gene TRBJ2-2; 8 bases match TRBD2. The germline V gene encodes CDR1 SGHTA and CDR2 FQGNSA. J was trimmed by 3 bases and V by 7 bases; bases with no gene match: 4. CDR3 length: 14 residues. The CDR3 is CASTTSGYTGELFF. The CDR3 DNA sequence: TGTGCCAGCACTACTAGCGGTTACACCGGGGAGCTGTTTTTT. The complete variable domain, with remaining parts taken from reference TRBV7-2 and TRBJ2-2, reads GAGVSQSPSNKVTEKGKDVELRCDPISGHTALYWYRQSLGQGLEFLIYFQGNSAPDKSGLPSDRFSAERTGGSVSTLTIQRTQQEDSAVYLCASTTSGYTGELFFGEGSRLTVL.

The sample holds many counts of this clonotype. This rearrangement joins TRBV12-3 or TRBV12-4 to TRBJ2-2; possibly TRBD1 for D (6 bases). This CDR3 comprises 12 residues. The V end lost 5 bases, the J end lost 7 bases, and 8 bases lay between the germline ends. CDR3 sequence reads: CASSPGVGELFF. DNA for the CDR3: TGTGCCAGCAGTCCAGGGGTCGGGGAGCTGTTTTTT.

This clonotype was counted at least ten times. The chain carries TRBV7-2 and TRBJ1-1; unclear D gene. V was trimmed by 1 base and J by 5 bases, leaving 11 bases between them. The CDR3 is 14 amino acids. Germline V CDR1 and CDR2: SGHTA, FQGNSA. CDR3 region: CASSLGWVWTEAFF. The CDR3 DNA follows: TGTGCCAGCAGCTTAGGGTGGGTTTGGACTGAAGCTTTCTTT.

This clonotype occurred many times. The chain is built from TRBV7-8 and TRBJ1-1; weak D call: TRBD1 (6 bases). The CDR3 consists of 14 residues. The ends were cut back, 6 bases at V and 4 bases at J, with 15 bases in the middle. Germline CDR1 SGHVS, CDR2 FQNEAQ. The DNA for the CDR3 is TGTGCCAGCAGGAAGGGGGTCCCGGGCACTGAAGCTTTCTTT. Translating gives CASRKGVPGTEAFF.

The sample holds many counts of this clonotype. The chain employs TRBV7-9 and TRBJ2-5; D may correspond to TRBD1 or TRBD2 (5 bases each). The germline V gene has CDR1 SEHNR and CDR2 FQNEAQ (reference sequence). This CDR3 contains 14 residues. Trimming cost V 4 bases and J 9 bases, with 18 bases left between them. The CDR3 DNA is TGTGCCAGCAGCTCATTGAAAGATCGAGGGGCCCAGTACTTC. Its protein product is CASSSLKDRGAQYF.

The sample holds many counts of this clonotype. CDR3 nucleotide sequence: TGTGCCAGCAGCCCCGGGACAGGCCGACTCGGACTCGAGCAGTACTTC. This encodes CASSPGTGRLGLEQYF. The gene calls are TRBV6-8 and TRBJ2-7; TRBD1 aligns across 8 bases. The CDR3 runs 16 residues. From germline, CDR1 is MNHGY and CDR2 SAAAGT. With 6 bases clipped from V and 6 bases from J, the junction kept 16 bases outside the gene matches.

This clonotype was observed a few times. With a much larger clone just one base away, this may be a read error. The chain joins TRBV7-2 to TRBJ1-6, with D unresolved. Trimming removed 8 bases at V and 12 bases at J, with 14 bases between. Looked up from germline, CDR1 is SGHTA and CDR2 is FQGNSA. This CDR3 comprises 12 residues. CDR3 sequence (DNA): TGTGCCAGCCGGAACAGCCTTAAACCCCTCCACTTT. Its translation: CASRNSLKPLHF.

This clonotype was seen ten or more times. The chain is built from TRBV7-2 and TRBJ1-2, with a weak D call TRBD1 (6 bases). Germline-derived CDR1 and CDR2 are SGHTA and FQGNSA. The V end lost 5 bases, the J end lost 2 bases, and 15 bases lay between the germline ends. The CDR3 extends over 15 amino acids. The CDR3 region has the DNA TGTGCCAGCAGCGCCAGGACAGTTCTAAACTATGGCTACACCTTC. It encodes CASSARTVLNYGYTF.

This clonotype was observed many times. CDR3 DNA: TGTGCCAGCACCCGCGGTTGGGCTGAAGCTTTCTTT. Translated: CASTRGWAEAFF. V usage is TRBV12-3 or TRBV12-4 and J usage is TRBJ1-1, with D hard to call. The CDR3 spans 12 residues. The V and J ends lost 7 bases and 6 bases respectively, with 12 bases between them.

The table lists this clonotype with many counts. The chain uses TRBV7-2 and TRBJ1-4; D gene uncertain. The CDR3 is 15 amino acids. The germline CDR1 and CDR2 sequences are SGHTA and FQGNSA. Trimming took 1 base from V and 0 from J, leaving 6 bases between them. The CDR3 spells CASSLERATNEKLFF. The CDR3 DNA sequence: TGTGCCAGCAGCTTAGAACGGGCAACTAATGAAAAACTGTTTTTT.

This clonotype was seen at least ten times. This chain links TRBV6-4 with TRBJ1-1; TRBD1 might be the D (5 bases). This CDR3 comprises 14 residues. V lost 5 bases and J lost 6, with 16 bases in between. Germline values: CDR1 MRHNA, CDR2 SNTAGT. CDR3 sequence (DNA): TGTGCCAGCAGTACAGATGGGGGACTCTCTGAAGCTTTCTTT. Residues: CASSTDGGLSEAFF.

This clonotype was detected ten times or more. The chain has TRBV2 and TRBJ2-3; no firm D call. The germline V gene has CDR1 SNHLY and CDR2 FYNNEI. This CDR3 contains 12 residues. V lost 2 bases and J 8 bases, leaving 8 bases between the germline ends. The CDR3 here is CASSENEVTQYF. The CDR3 DNA reads as TGTGCCAGCAGTGAAAATGAAGTTACGCAGTATTTT.

This clonotype occurred many times. The rearrangement uses TRBV7-2 and TRBJ2-5; 8 bases are shared with TRBD1. This CDR3 contains 17 residues. Per the germline V gene, CDR1 is SGHTA and CDR2 is FQGNSA. J was trimmed by 5 bases and V by 5 bases; bases with no gene match: 16. CDR3 sequence (DNA): TGTGCCAGCAGCCCTACGGGACAGGTGTTGAGGCCGGAGACCCAGTACTTC. This translates into CASSPTGQVLRPETQYF.

The sample holds many counts of this clonotype. V is TRBV7-2 and J is TRBJ2-7; TRBD1 agrees at 9 bases. CDR1 and CDR2 (germline): SGHTA, FQGNSA. The CDR3 runs 15 residues. V lost 5 bases and J lost 3; bases outside the gene matches: 8. This CDR3 is CASSVAGTGYYEQYF. The CDR3, as DNA: TGTGCCAGCAGCGTGGCCGGGACAGGGTACTACGAGCAGTACTTC.

This clonotype was detected many times. The chain links TRBV7-2 to TRBJ2-5, with 12 nucleotides matching TRBD2. Germline V gives CDR1 SGHTA, CDR2 FQGNSA. The junction had 14 bases not matched to a gene; V was cut back by 5 bases and J by 4 bases. There are 18 residues in the CDR3. CDR3: CASSELAGGFMGVETQYF. The CDR3 DNA reads TGTGCCAGCAGCGAACTAGCGGGGGGCTTCATGGGGGTAGAGACCCAGTACTTC.

This clonotype was detected many times. This chain connects TRBV2 to TRBJ2-1; no firm D call. Germline V gene lookup returns CDR1 SNHLY and CDR2 FYNNEI. The CDR3 length is 12 residues. Trimming removed 2 bases from V and 15 bases from J, with 14 bases in between. This CDR3 reads CASSEQFRRRFF. The CDR3 nucleotides read TGTGCCAGCAGTGAACAGTTTAGGCGGCGGTTCTTC.

This clonotype was seen repeatedly, ten times or more. The J gene is TRBJ2-1, the V gene TRBV7-2; 8 bases line up with TRBD2. CDR1 SGHTA and CDR2 FQGNSA come from the germline V gene. CDR3 length: 17 residues. The V and J ends lost 5 bases and 6 bases, in that order; junction bases with no gene match: 15. The CDR3 here is CASSGGGAGVPPNEQFF. The CDR3 region has the DNA TGTGCCAGCAGCGGAGGTGGAGCGGGAGTCCCCCCCAATGAGCAGTTCTTC.

This clonotype was counted at least ten times. The chain has TRBV28 and TRBJ2-5; D may be TRBD2 (6 bases). V shed 5 bases and J shed 5 bases, with 18 bases lying between them. The germline V gene has CDR1 MDHEN and CDR2 SYDVKM. This CDR3 spans 15 amino acids. The CDR3 protein is CASSPPGPGGETQYF. In DNA, the CDR3 is TGTGCCAGCAGTCCACCGGGACCTGGGGGGGAGACCCAGTACTTC.

This clonotype was seen at least ten times. This chain connects TRBV12-3 or TRBV12-4 to TRBJ1-2; possibly TRBD1 for D (5 bases). This CDR3 spans 14 amino acids. V was pared by 5 bases and J by 1 base, with 11 bases between. CDR3: CASSPGTRNYGYTF. DNA for the CDR3: TGTGCCAGCAGTCCGGGGACTCGTAACTATGGCTACACCTTC.

This clonotype showed up many times. The V gene is TRBV5-1, the J gene TRBJ1-3; tentative D call: TRBD1 (6 bases). Trimming removed 0 bases from V and 4 bases from J, with 11 bases in between. This CDR3 is 15 amino acids long. Germline assignment: CDR1 SGHRS and CDR2 YFSETQ. This CDR3 reads CASSLDSGAGNTIYF. The CDR3 DNA reads TGCGCCAGCAGCTTGGATTCGGGGGCGGGAAACACCATATATTTT.

This clonotype came up many times. V usage is TRBV27 and J usage is TRBJ2-1; no definite D call. The CDR3 spans 13 residues. The V and J ends lost 0 bases and 2 bases respectively, with 2 bases between them. Germline CDR1 is MNHEY and CDR2 is SMNVEV (reference sequence). For the CDR3, the DNA is TGTGCCAGCAGTTTATCGGCCTACAATGAGCAGTTCTTC. Its translation: CASSLSAYNEQFF.

The chain couples TRBV29-1 to TRBJ2-1; 9 nucleotides align to TRBD1. The CDR3 runs to 16 residues. V shed 5 bases, J shed 0 bases, and the junction held 8 bases outside the gene matches. The germline CDR1 and CDR2 sequences are SQVTM and ANQGSEA. The CDR3 protein is CSVSGSGQGSYNEQFF. The CDR3, as DNA: TGCAGCGTTTCAGGTTCGGGACAGGGCTCCTACAATGAGCAGTTCTTC.

In this sample, this clonotype turned up many times. V gene TRBV15 combines with J gene TRBJ2-3; TRBD1 or TRBD2 may be the D gene (6 bases each). The V and J ends lost 4 bases and 0 bases respectively, with 8 bases between them. In germline, CDR1 is LNHNV, CDR2 YYDKDF (reference sequence). The CDR3 runs 14 residues. For the CDR3, the DNA is TGTGCCACCAGCAAGGGGGGTAGCACAGATACGCAGTATTTT. This gives the protein CATSKGGSTDTQYF.

This clonotype occurred many times. The V gene is TRBV7-2, the J gene TRBJ2-1, with no clear D. From germline, CDR1 is SGHTA and CDR2 FQGNSA. The germline V and J ends were trimmed by 7 bases and 0 bases, with 10 bases remaining between them. This CDR3 contains 14 residues. For the CDR3, the DNA is TGTGCCAGCACTACGCGGAGCTCCTACAATGAGCAGTTCTTC. The encoded protein is CASTTRSSYNEQFF.

This clonotype was counted at least ten times. V is TRBV29-1 and J is TRBJ2-4, with unresolved D. This CDR3 comprises 12 residues. The germline V gene encodes CDR1 SQVTM and CDR2 ANQGSEA. Trimming pared 5 bases from V and 7 bases from J, leaving 12 bases between. CDR3 coding DNA: TGCAGCGTTCAACAGCCGGCTAACATTCAGTACTTC. Translating gives CSVQQPANIQYF.

This clonotype was counted ten times or more. The V and J genes are TRBV6-1 and TRBJ1-5, with D unresolved. V was trimmed by 6 bases and J by 0 bases, leaving 12 bases between them. The CDR3 contains 15 residues. Germline V gene data show CDR1 as MNHNS and CDR2 as SASEGT. In nucleotides, the CDR3 is TGTGCCAGCAGCGGCGGCCTGTATAGCAATCAGCCCCAGCATTTT. It encodes CASSGGLYSNQPQHF.

This clonotype has at least ten counts. V is TRBV7-2 and J is TRBJ2-7, with D possibly matching TRBD1 (7 bases). The V gene lost 9 bases and the J gene lost 4 bases, with 16 bases spanning the gap. Germline CDR1 is SGHTA and CDR2 is FQGNSA. The CDR3 sequence is 13 residues long. The CDR3 sequence is CASAGTAFYEQYF. The CDR3 coding sequence is TGTGCCAGTGCGGGGACAGCATTTTACGAGCAGTACTTC.

There are many counts of this clonotype. The V call is TRBV12-5, the J call TRBJ1-5; no reliable D call. The CDR3 runs 14 residues. CDR1 is LGHNT and CDR2 is FRNRAP in the germline V gene. The V end lost 6 bases, the J end lost 7 bases, and 16 bases lay between the germline ends. CDR3: CASGQAGMKQPQHF. For the CDR3, the DNA is TGTGCTAGTGGCCAAGCCGGGATGAAGCAGCCCCAGCATTTT. Using reference TRBV12-5 and TRBJ1-5 for the parts outside the CDR3, the full variable domain is DARVTQTPRHKVTEMGQEVTMRCQPILGHNTVFWYRQTMMQGLELLAYFRNRAPLDDSGMPKDRFSAEMPDATLATLKIQPSEPRDSAVYFCASGQAGMKQPQHFGDGTRLSIL.

About this clonotype: This could be a read error, since a much larger clone is one nucleotide away. The chain combines TRBV10-3 with TRBJ2-1; D not certain. The length of the CDR3 is 12 residues. In germline, CDR1 is ENHRY, CDR2 SYGVKD. The chain's CDR3 is CAMSEDYNEQFF. In DNA, the CDR3 is TGTGCCATGAGTGAGGACTACAATGAGCAGTTCTTC.